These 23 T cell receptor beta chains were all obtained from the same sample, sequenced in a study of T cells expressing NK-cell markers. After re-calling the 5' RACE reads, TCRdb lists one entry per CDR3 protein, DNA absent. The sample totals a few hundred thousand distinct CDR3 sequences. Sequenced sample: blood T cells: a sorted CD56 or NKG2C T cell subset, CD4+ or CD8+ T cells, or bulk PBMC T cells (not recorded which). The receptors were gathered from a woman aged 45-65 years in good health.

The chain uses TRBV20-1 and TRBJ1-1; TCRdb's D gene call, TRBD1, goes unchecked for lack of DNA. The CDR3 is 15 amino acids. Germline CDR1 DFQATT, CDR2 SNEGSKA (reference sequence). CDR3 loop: CSALGAATWNTEAFF.

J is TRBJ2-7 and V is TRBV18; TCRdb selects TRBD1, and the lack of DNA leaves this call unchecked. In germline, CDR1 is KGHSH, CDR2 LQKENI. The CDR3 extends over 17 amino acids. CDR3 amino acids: CASSTQTGKTSSGEQYF.

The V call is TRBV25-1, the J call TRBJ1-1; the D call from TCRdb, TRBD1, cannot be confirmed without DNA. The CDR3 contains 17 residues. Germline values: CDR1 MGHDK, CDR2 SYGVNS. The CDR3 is CASRTTSGRGASTEAFF.

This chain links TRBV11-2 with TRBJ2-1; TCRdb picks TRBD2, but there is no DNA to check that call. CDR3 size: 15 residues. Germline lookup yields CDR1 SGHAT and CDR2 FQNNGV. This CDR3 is CASSRSGRVFNEQFF.

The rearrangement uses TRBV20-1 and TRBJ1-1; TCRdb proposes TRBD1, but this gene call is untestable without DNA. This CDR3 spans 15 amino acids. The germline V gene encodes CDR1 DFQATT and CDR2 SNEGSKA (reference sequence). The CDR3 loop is CSARTGGVGFAEAFF.

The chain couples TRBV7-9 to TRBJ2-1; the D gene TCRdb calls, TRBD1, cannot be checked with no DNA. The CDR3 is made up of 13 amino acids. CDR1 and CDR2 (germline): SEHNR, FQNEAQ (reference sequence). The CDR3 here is CASSSPEGYEQFF.

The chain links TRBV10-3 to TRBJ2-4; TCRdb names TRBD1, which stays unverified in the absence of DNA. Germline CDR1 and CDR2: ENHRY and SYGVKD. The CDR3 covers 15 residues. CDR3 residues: CAIRKTPPTGVIQYF.

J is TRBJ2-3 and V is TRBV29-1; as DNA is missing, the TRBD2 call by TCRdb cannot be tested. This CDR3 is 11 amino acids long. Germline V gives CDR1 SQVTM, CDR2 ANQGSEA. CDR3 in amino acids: CSVRRSDTQYF.

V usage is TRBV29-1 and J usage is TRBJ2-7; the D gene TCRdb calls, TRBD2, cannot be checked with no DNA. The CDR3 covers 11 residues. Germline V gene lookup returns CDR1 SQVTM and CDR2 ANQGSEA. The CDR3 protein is CSASGTYEQYF.

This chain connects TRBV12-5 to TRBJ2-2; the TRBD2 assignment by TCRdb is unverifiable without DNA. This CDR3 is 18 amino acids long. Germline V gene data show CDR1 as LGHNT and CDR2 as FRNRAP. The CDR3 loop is CASGSHHGASGNTGELFF.

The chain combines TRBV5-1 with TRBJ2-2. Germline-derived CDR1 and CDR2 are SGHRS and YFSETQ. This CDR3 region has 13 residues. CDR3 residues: CASSSKLSGELFF.

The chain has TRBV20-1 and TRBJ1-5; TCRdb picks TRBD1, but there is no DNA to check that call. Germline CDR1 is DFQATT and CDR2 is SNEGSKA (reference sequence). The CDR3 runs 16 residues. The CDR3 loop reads CSASLVDKDSNQPQHF.

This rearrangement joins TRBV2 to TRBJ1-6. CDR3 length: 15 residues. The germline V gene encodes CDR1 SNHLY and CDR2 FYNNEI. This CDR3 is CASNEQNFSDSPLHF.

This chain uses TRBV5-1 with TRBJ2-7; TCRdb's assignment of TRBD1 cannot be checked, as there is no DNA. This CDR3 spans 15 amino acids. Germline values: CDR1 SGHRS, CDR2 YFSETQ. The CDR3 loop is CASSLVPGVRYEQYF. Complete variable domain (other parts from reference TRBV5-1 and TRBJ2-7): KAGVTQTPRYLIKTRGQQVTLSCSPISGHRSVSWYQQTPGQGLQFLFEYFSETQRNKGNFPGRFSGRQFSNSRSEMNVSTLELGDSALYLCASSLVPGVRYEQYFGPGTRLTVT.

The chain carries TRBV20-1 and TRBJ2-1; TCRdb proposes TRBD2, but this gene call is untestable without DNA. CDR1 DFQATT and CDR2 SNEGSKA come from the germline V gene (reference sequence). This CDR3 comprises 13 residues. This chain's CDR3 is CSAGTSWGDEQFF.

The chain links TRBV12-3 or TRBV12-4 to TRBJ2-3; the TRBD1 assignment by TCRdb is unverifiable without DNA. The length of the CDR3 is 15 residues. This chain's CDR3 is CASSLSGGSLDTQYF.

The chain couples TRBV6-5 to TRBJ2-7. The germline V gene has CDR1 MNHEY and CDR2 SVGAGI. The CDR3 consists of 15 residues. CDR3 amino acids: CASSYSLDQTYEQYF.

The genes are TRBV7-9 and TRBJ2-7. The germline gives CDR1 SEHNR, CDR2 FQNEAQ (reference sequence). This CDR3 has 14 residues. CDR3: CASSLAGRSYEQYF.

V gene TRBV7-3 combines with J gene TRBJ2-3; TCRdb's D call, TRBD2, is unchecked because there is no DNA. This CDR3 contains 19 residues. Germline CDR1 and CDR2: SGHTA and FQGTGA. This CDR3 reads CASSYRPGLAGAPTDTQYF.

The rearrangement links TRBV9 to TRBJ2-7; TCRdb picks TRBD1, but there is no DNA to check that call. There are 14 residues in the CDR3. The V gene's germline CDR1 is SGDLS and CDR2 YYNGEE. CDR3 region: CASSTLDNSYEQYF.

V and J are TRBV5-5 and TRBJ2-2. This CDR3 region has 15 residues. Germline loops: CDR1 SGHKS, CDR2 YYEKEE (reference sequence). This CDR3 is CASSLVVSGTGELFF. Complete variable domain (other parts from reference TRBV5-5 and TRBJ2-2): DAGVTQSPTHLIKTRGQQVTLRCSPISGHKSVSWYQQVLGQGPQFIFQYYEKEERGRGNFPDRFSARQFPNYSSELNVNALLLGDSALYLCASSLVVSGTGELFFGEGSRLTVL.

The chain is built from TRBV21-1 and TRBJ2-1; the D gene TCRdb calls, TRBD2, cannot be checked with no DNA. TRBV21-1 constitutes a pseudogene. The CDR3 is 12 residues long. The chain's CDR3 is CASGLTYNEQFF.

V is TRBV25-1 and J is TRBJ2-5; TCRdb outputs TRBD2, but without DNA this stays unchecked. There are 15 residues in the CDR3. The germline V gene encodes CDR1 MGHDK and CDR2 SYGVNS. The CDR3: CASSRPAGLQETQYF.